The entry that follows covers one TCR beta chain sequence. The antigen remains undetermined. The CDR3 covers 16 residues. Germline loops: CDR1 LNHNV, CDR2 YYDKDF (reference sequence). Trimming left V 5 bases short and J 3 bases short, with 17 bases between. TCR beta CDR3 regions were amplified from RNA. The HTBI primer set served for first-round RT-PCR of the TCR CDR3. A single record per CDR3 protein comes from TCRdb applying MiXCR to the multiplex PCR reads. The profile shows some 380,000 distinct CDR3 sequences, roughly 14% of them singletons. The data originate from a study of T cells in Graves' hyperthyroidism and ophthalmopathy. Study results and limitations: A model of 13 V-J features distinguished ophthalmopathy from stable hyperthyroidism. Appearing also in blood were most of the thyroid clonotypes expanded above 0.001.

With a duration under 2 months, the hyperthyroidism was newly diagnosed in patients aged 18 to 65. The sample was blood. The chain links TRBV15 to TRBJ2-1; D is unclear. The TCR comes from a man under 40 with Graves' hyperthyroidism that later progressed to Graves' ophthalmopathy. The CDR3 loop is CATSSIIRAYYNEQFF. The DNA of the CDR3 is TGTGCCACCAGCTCCATTATAAGGGCCTACTACAATGAGCAGTTCTTC.